This TCR beta chain is from a study of cytomegalovirus exposure and HLA in healthy donors. Study conclusions and caveats: Follow-up analysis seemed to connect common viral pathogens with several of the most significant clusters identified. It was in a later analysis that TCR association rates were seen to vary by HLA locus, highest for DRB1 and lowest for HLA-C. Most TCR beta V segments were productive about 87% or about 30% of the time in an earlier analysis.

PCR amplification relied on 60 Vbeta primers (plus 13 Jbeta primers). Clones were sequenced by immunoSEQ multiplex PCR, and TCRdb holds only the in-frame ones, with some missing. In all, the sample yields more than 140,000 clones. About this clone: Its cognate antigen is unknown.

The CDR3 runs to 15 residues. Germline assignment: CDR1 KGHSH and CDR2 LQKENI. Trimming removed 2 bases from V and 1 base from J, with 11 bases in between. Material for sequencing was PBMCs. This receptor was obtained from a woman aged 18-29 years in good health and CMV-seronegative. V is TRBV18 and J is TRBJ1-1; no definite D call. The CDR3 nucleotides read TGTGCCAGCTCACCAAATCGCGGAACGAACACTGAAGCTTTCTTT. Translation gives CASSPNRGTNTEAFF.